This entry is about one TCR beta chain. The junction departs from germline at one end; a sequencing error may be responsible. Germline V gene sequence: CDR1 MNHEY, CDR2 SMNVEV (reference sequence). The length of the CDR3 is 16 residues. The sample is drawn from a study of blood T cell repertoires in COVID-19. Looking at the study overall: The United States, Italy and Spain were the sources of the acute and convalescent COVID-19 samples. T cells, B-cell-depleted T cells, or PBMCs supplied cDNA or gDNA.

In the study's own analysis: Estimates of nucleated cell counts were drawn from the amplification of reference gene primers. TCRdb's table, derived via immunoSEQ multiplex PCR, lists solely in-frame clones and lacks some. The DNA gave D and trimming, while V, J and clone size come from that table. Of 100,000 or so clones listed, approximately 79% are singletons. The clonotype originates from a man in his 70s with active or convalescent COVID-19. The chain is built from TRBV27 and TRBJ1-5, with unresolved D. Material for sequencing was peripheral blood. The DNA of the CDR3 is TGTGCCAGCGGTTTCCGGGATCCGGTGGGCAATCAGCCCCAGCATTTT. Translating gives CASGFRDPVGNQPQHF.